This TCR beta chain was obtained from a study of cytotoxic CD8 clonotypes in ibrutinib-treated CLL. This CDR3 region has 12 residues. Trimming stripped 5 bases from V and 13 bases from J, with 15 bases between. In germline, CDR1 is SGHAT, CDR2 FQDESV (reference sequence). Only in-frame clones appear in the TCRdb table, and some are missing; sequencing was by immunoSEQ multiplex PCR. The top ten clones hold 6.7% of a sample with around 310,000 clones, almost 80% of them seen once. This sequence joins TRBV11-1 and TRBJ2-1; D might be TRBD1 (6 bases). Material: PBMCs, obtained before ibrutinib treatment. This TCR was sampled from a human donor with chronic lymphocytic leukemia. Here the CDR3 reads CASSQRQDQQFF. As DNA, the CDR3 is TGTGCCAGCAGCCAAAGACAGGACCAACAGTTCTTC.